This record concerns one T cell receptor beta chain sequence. What it binds is not known. Every bit of the isolated RNA underwent reverse transcription, so sequencing read expressed TCRB transcripts. TCRdb's table, derived via immunoSEQ multiplex PCR, lists solely in-frame clones and lacks some. The profile shows 160,000 or so clones, 7.5% to 9.5% of them singletons. This specimen comes from a study of beta chain features in type 1 diabetes. General study findings and limits: Type 1 diabetes patients had fewer VDJ junction insertions and more deletions.

The CDR3 covers 14 residues. Trimming shortened V by 3 bases and J by 1 base, and 9 bases separated the two germline ends. Germline V CDR1 and CDR2: SGHTA, FQGNSA. V usage is TRBV7-2 and J usage is TRBJ1-1; the D is unclear. The sample was central memory CD4+ T cells from blood. The source of this sequence is a woman aged 18-29 years in good health. The CDR3 nucleotides are TGTGCCAGCAGCTTCGGTAGGAGGAACACTGAAGCTTTCTTT. It encodes CASSFGRRNTEAFF. The full variable domain, its missing parts supplied by reference TRBV7-2 and TRBJ1-1, is GAGVSQSPSNKVTEKGKDVELRCDPISGHTALYWYRQSLGQGLEFLIYFQGNSAPDKSGLPSDRFSAERTGGSVSTLTIQRTQQEDSAVYLCASSFGRRNTEAFFGQGTRLTVV.